This T cell receptor beta chain is from a study of technical replicates of blood from a handful of donors. V lost 5 bases and J lost 5; bases outside the gene matches: 17. There are 17 residues in the CDR3. Germline CDR1 is SEHNR and CDR2 is FQNEAQ (reference sequence). Assay used: immunoSEQ multiplex PCR; TCRdb lists only in-frame clones, some missing. The sample lists roughly 80,000 clones; roughly 94% were seen once. The chain has TRBV7-9 and TRBJ2-5; 7 bases fit TRBD2. The source is a human donor in good health. Sequencing was done on a sample of T cells isolated from PBMCs. CDR3: CASSSPILADSTETQYF. In nucleotides, the CDR3 is TGTGCCAGCAGCAGCCCCATTCTAGCGGACTCCACCGAGACCCAGTACTTC.